Shown below are 31 T cell receptor beta chains from a single sample sequenced in a study of OX40 agonist ivuxolimab in advanced cancers. Using immunoSEQ multiplex PCR, the repertoire was profiled, and TCRdb retains in-frame clones only, with some absent. The table includes about 77,000 clones, roughly 80% detected once. This sample comprised CD4+ or CD8+ T cells sorted from blood, obtained in a trial of the OX40 agonist ivuxolimab. The receptors were gathered from an adult with an advanced solid tumor such as melanoma, head and neck, liver or kidney cancer.

The rearrangement links TRBV7-9 to TRBJ1-1; a possible D gene is TRBD1 (6 bases). V was trimmed by 7 bases and J by 1 base, leaving 13 bases between them. CDR3 length: 14 residues. The germline gives CDR1 SEHNR, CDR2 FQNEAQ (reference sequence). The DNA for the CDR3 is TGTGCCAGCACCCCGGTGGGGGCGAACACTGAAGCTTTCTTT. Translating gives CASTPVGANTEAFF.

The chain joins TRBV10-3 to TRBJ1-5, with TRBD1 matching over 11 bases. This CDR3 spans 18 amino acids. V lost 0 bases to trimming and J lost 2 bases; unmatched junction nucleotides: 6. Germline values: CDR1 ENHRY, CDR2 SYGVKD. In DNA, the CDR3 is TGTGCCATCAGTGAGTCAGAGGGACAGGGGGTGGGCAATCAGCCCCAGCATTTT. Translating it yields CAISESEGQGVGNQPQHF.

The gene calls are TRBV5-6 and TRBJ2-1; no definite D call. Per the germline V gene, CDR1 is SGHDT and CDR2 is YYEEEE. This CDR3 has 12 residues. V shed 0 bases and J shed 6 bases, with 4 bases lying between them. The CDR3 sequence is CASSLVRNEQFF. DNA for the CDR3: TGTGCCAGCAGCTTGGTTCGCAATGAGCAGTTCTTC.

In its sample, this clone was seen a few times. This chain uses TRBV11-2 with TRBJ2-7; D remains unclear. Germline V lookup: CDR1 SGHAT, CDR2 FQNNGV. This CDR3 has 14 amino acids. V was trimmed by 5 bases and J by 2 bases, leaving 13 bases between them. CDR3 in amino acids: CASSEVSYTYEQYF. CDR3 bases: TGTGCCAGCAGCGAAGTCTCCTACACCTACGAGCAGTACTTC.

V and J are TRBV10-3 and TRBJ2-6; a possible D gene is TRBD1 (5 bases). This CDR3 is built from 17 residues. The germline V gene encodes CDR1 ENHRY and CDR2 SYGVKD. Trimming stripped 4 bases from V and 0 bases from J, with 13 bases between. The CDR3 sequence is CAISVGRAFSGANVLTF. The CDR3 DNA reads as TGTGCCATCAGTGTTGGCAGGGCCTTCTCTGGGGCCAACGTCCTGACTTTC.

This clone was recorded only once. This rearrangement joins TRBV4-1 to TRBJ1-1; 7 positions agree with TRBD1. The V and J ends lost 2 bases and 6 bases, in that order; junction bases with no gene match: 15. The CDR3 is 17 amino acids. In germline, CDR1 is MGHRA, CDR2 YSYEKL. The CDR3 region is CASSQTPTGHVYAEAFF. The DNA of the CDR3 is TGCGCCAGCAGCCAAACCCCGACAGGGCATGTTTACGCTGAAGCTTTCTTT.

The chain couples TRBV29-1 to TRBJ1-3, with D uncertain. V was clipped by 4 bases and J by 0 bases, with 13 bases between them. Germline values: CDR1 SQVTM, CDR2 ANQGSEA. The CDR3 is made up of 15 amino acids. CDR3 sequence reads: CSVVGGSNSGNTIYF. DNA of the CDR3: TGCAGCGTTGTCGGTGGGAGTAACTCTGGAAACACCATATATTTT. Combining the CDR3 with reference TRBV29-1 and TRBJ1-3 gives the whole variable domain SAVISQKPSRDICQRGTSLTIQCQVDSQVTMMFWYRQQPGQSLTLIATANQGSEATYESGFVIDKFPISRPNLTFSTLTVSNMSPEDSSIYLCSVVGGSNSGNTIYFGEGSWLTVV.

CDR3 coding DNA: TGTGCCATTCAGGGGTTCAACACCTACAATGAGCAGTTCTTC. Translation gives CAIQGFNTYNEQFF. The V gene is TRBV10-3, the J gene TRBJ2-1; tentative D call: TRBD1 (6 bases). CDR1 is ENHRY, CDR2 SYGVKD, per germline. The CDR3 has 14 residues. Trimming shortened V by 9 bases and J by 2 bases, and 14 bases separated the two germline ends.

This clone came up once. CDR3: CASRENRGQGVLYEQYF. CDR3 sequence (DNA): TGTGCCAGCAGAGAGAACAGGGGACAGGGAGTGCTTTACGAGCAGTACTTC. J is TRBJ2-5 and V is TRBV27; 9 bases match TRBD1. The closer fit of TRBJ2-7 to the DNA end suggests the J call may be wrong. The germline V gene has CDR1 MNHEY and CDR2 SMNVEV (reference sequence). The CDR3 sequence is 17 residues long.

CDR3 sequence (DNA): TGTGCCAGCAGTTCGCCCGGACAGGGATATTCACCCCTCCACTTT. This encodes CASSSPGQGYSPLHF. The chain has TRBV28 and TRBJ1-6; 8 bases are a match to TRBD1. This CDR3 contains 15 residues. Germline values: CDR1 MDHEN, CDR2 SYDVKM. Trimming took 4 bases from V and 8 from J; bases not matched to a gene: 7.

The chain recombines TRBV2 with TRBJ1-1; D unresolved. The CDR3 extends over 13 amino acids. Germline-derived CDR1 and CDR2 are SNHLY and FYNNEI. Trimming took 5 bases from V and 1 from J, leaving 8 bases between them. CDR3 sequence (DNA): TGTGCCAGCAGTAACGGGAAGAACACTGAAGCTTTCTTT. Its protein is CASSNGKNTEAFF.

The count of this clone is one. The chain links TRBV27 to TRBJ1-1; no clear D gene. Germline CDR1 and CDR2: MNHEY and SMNVEV (reference sequence). This CDR3 spans 16 amino acids. V shed 8 bases and J shed 1 base, with 20 bases lying between them. The CDR3 bases are TGTGCCAGCTCTCACACCGCCCGGAATTCGAACACTGAAGCTTTCTTT. Translation gives CASSHTARNSNTEAFF.

V is TRBV19 and J is TRBJ1-1; D is unresolved. The V and J ends lost 6 bases and 1 base respectively, with 3 bases between them. The CDR3 covers 11 residues. Germline V lookup: CDR1 LNHDA, CDR2 SQIVND (reference sequence). The DNA for the CDR3 is TGTGCCAGTAGAACGAACACTGAAGCTTTCTTT. Amino acids: CASRTNTEAFF.

CDR3 bases: TGCGCCAGCACAACCGGGACAGGGTCCGAAGCTTTCTTT. Translating gives CASTTGTGSEAFF. V usage is TRBV4-1 and J usage is TRBJ1-1, with 9 bases identical to TRBD1. CDR3 length: 13 residues. Germline CDR1 and CDR2: MGHRA and YSYEKL. V lost 7 bases, J lost 8 bases, and 8 bases stayed unmatched.

This sequence joins TRBV5-1 and TRBJ2-1; D ambiguous. The germline CDR1 and CDR2 sequences are SGHRS and YFSETQ. Deletions cut 0 bases from V and 8 bases from J, with 3 bases between. The CDR3 length is 11 residues. CDR3 amino acids: CASSLGYEQFF. In DNA, the CDR3 is TGCGCCAGCAGCTTGGGGTATGAGCAGTTCTTC.

The J gene is TRBJ1-1, the V gene TRBV10-3; TRBD1 aligns across 8 bases. The J segment lost 1 base and the V segment lost 5 bases, leaving 12 bases of the junction unmatched. The V gene's germline CDR1 is ENHRY and CDR2 SYGVKD. This CDR3 is 17 amino acids long. In DNA, the CDR3 is TGTGCCATCAGTAGATCAGGGGGCGCGGGGTCGAACACTGAAGCTTTCTTT. Its translation is CAISRSGGAGSNTEAFF.

CDR3: CASSGPGQENTEAFF. For the CDR3, the DNA is TGCGCCAGCAGCGGACCGGGACAGGAGAACACTGAAGCTTTCTTT. The chain uses TRBV5-1 and TRBJ1-1; 8 positions match TRBD1. CDR1 is SGHRS, CDR2 YFSETQ, per germline. The CDR3 sequence is 15 residues long. J gave up 1 base and V 4 bases, and 6 bases lay outside the gene matches.

The V gene is TRBV5-8, the J gene TRBJ1-3; D call uncertain. Germline V gene lookup returns CDR1 SGHTS and CDR2 YDEGEE. CDR3 length equals 15 residues. Deletions cut 0 bases from V and 5 bases from J, with 12 bases between. DNA for the CDR3: TGTGCCAGCAGCTTGGAGTCAACCACCCGAAACACCATATATTTT. Residues: CASSLESTTRNTIYF. Filled out from reference TRBV5-8 and TRBJ1-3, the complete variable domain reads EAGVTQSPTHLIKTRGQQATLRCSPISGHTSVYWYQQALGLGLQFLLWYDEGEERNRGNFPPRFSGRQFPNYSSELNVNALELEDSALYLCASSLESTTRNTIYFGEGSWLTVV.

The chain employs TRBV7-2 and TRBJ2-1; 7 positions agree with TRBD2. The V and J ends lost 6 bases and 5 bases, in that order; junction bases with no gene match: 10. CDR1 and CDR2 (germline): SGHTA, FQGNSA. The CDR3 runs to 15 residues. The CDR3 reads CASRDPRGGDNEQFF. CDR3 nucleotides: TGTGCCAGCAGGGATCCCCGTGGGGGGGACAATGAGCAGTTCTTC.

In regard to this clone: Sequence at one end of the junction differs from germline and may be a read error. The rearrangement uses TRBV2 and TRBJ1-6; D may be TRBD1 (5 bases). This CDR3 has 13 residues. In germline, CDR1 is SNHLY, CDR2 FYNNEI. CDR3 DNA: TGTGCCAGCAGTGATAGCAGTAGAGACAGACCTTGCTTT. It specifies CASSDSSRDRPCF. Filled out from reference TRBV2 and TRBJ1-6, the complete variable domain reads EPEVTQTPSHQVTQMGQEVILRCVPISNHLYFYWYRQILGQKVEFLVSFYNNEISEKSEIFDDQFSVERPDGSNFTLKIRSTKLEDSAMYFCASSDSSRDRPCFGNGTRLTVT.

This clone was seen a few times. The V gene is TRBV16, the J gene TRBJ2-1, with unresolved D. Trimming removed 4 bases at V and 5 bases at J, with 9 bases between. The CDR3 contains 13 residues. Germline CDR1 KGHSY, CDR2 FQNENV. Written as DNA, the CDR3 is TGTGCCAGCAGCCGTGGGTGGAACAATGAGCAGTTCTTC. Protein product: CASSRGWNNEQFF.

The chain employs TRBV27 and TRBJ2-5; D may be TRBD2 (6 bases). Per the germline V gene, CDR1 is MNHEY and CDR2 is SMNVEV (reference sequence). V lost 6 bases, J lost 1 base, and 21 bases lay in between. This CDR3 has 17 residues. The CDR3 region has the DNA TGTGCCAGCAGGGCTAGACTAGTCGCAGTGCTCCAAGAGACCCAGTACTTC. Translating it yields CASRARLVAVLQETQYF.

V gene TRBV19 combines with J gene TRBJ1-5; the D gene is possibly TRBD1 (5 bases). This CDR3 comprises 15 residues. Germline V gene sequence: CDR1 LNHDA, CDR2 SQIVND (reference sequence). V was pared by 5 bases and J by 1 base, with 12 bases between. CDR3: CASSPTWGSNQPQHF. The CDR3 DNA reads as TGTGCCAGTAGTCCCACGTGGGGGAGCAATCAGCCCCAGCATTTT. Filled out from reference TRBV19 and TRBJ1-5, the complete variable domain reads DGGITQSPKYLFRKEGQNVTLSCEQNLNHDAMYWYRQDPGQGLRLIYYSQIVNDFQKGDIAEGYSVSREKKESFPLTVTSAQKNPTAFYLCASSPTWGSNQPQHFGDGTRLSIL.

J is TRBJ1-6 and V is TRBV30; a weak D match, TRBD1 (5 bases). CDR1 is GTSNPN, CDR2 SVGIG, per germline (reference sequence). V lost 5 bases and J 6 bases, leaving 14 bases between the germline ends. This CDR3 comprises 14 residues. CDR3 residues: CAWGAQALNSPLHF. CDR3 coding DNA: TGTGCCTGGGGGGCCCAGGCCCTTAATTCACCCCTCCACTTT. Looking up the rest from reference TRBV30 and TRBJ1-6 gives the full variable domain: SQTIHQWPATLVQPVGSPLSLECTVEGTSNPNLYWYRQAAGRGLQLLFYSVGIGQISSEVPQNLSASRPQDRQFILSSKKLLLSDSGFYLCAWGAQALNSPLHFGNGTRLTVT.

The chain combines TRBV7-9 with TRBJ2-7, with TRBD2 identical over 8 bases. CDR3 length equals 15 residues. Trimming at V came to 5 bases and at J to 7 bases, leaving 13 bases not matched to a gene. From germline, CDR1 is SEHNR and CDR2 FQNEAQ (reference sequence). CDR3 bases: TGTGCCAGCAGCCCACCCTCGCGGGGGGCTGGGGAGCAGTACTTC. Translation: CASSPPSRGAGEQYF.

This chain uses TRBV2 with TRBJ2-7; 7 bases agree with TRBD2. The V gene's germline CDR1 is SNHLY and CDR2 FYNNEI. V gave up 3 bases and J gave up 0 bases; unmatched junction bases: 11. This CDR3 region has 17 residues. CDR3: CASSDPPWGGRSYEQYF. The CDR3 DNA follows: TGTGCCAGCAGTGATCCACCGTGGGGGGGACGCTCCTACGAGCAGTACTTC. Looking up the rest from reference TRBV2 and TRBJ2-7 gives the full variable domain: EPEVTQTPSHQVTQMGQEVILRCVPISNHLYFYWYRQILGQKVEFLVSFYNNEISEKSEIFDDQFSVERPDGSNFTLKIRSTKLEDSAMYFCASSDPPWGGRSYEQYFGPGTRLTVT.

The chain joins TRBV27 to TRBJ1-1, with D tentatively TRBD1 (6 bases). V was cut by 9 bases and J by 10 bases, with 21 bases left in between. The CDR3 contains 13 residues. Germline assignment: CDR1 MNHEY and CDR2 SMNVEV (reference sequence). CDR3 loop: CASMQGYRGGAFF. CDR3 coding DNA: TGTGCCAGTATGCAGGGGTACCGAGGGGGAGCTTTCTTT.

This clone has a count of ten or more. The V call is TRBV18, the J call TRBJ2-7; no firm D call. This CDR3 has 12 amino acids. Germline loops: CDR1 KGHSH, CDR2 LQKENI. Between the trimmed V and J ends, which lost 3 bases and 4 bases, there was a span of 7 bases. This CDR3 reads CASSPTKYEQYF. DNA of the CDR3: TGTGCCAGCTCACCGACAAAATACGAGCAGTACTTC.

The chain links TRBV30 to TRBJ2-1; 9 bases map to TRBD2. Per the germline V gene, CDR1 is GTSNPN and CDR2 is SVGIG (reference sequence). The V and J ends lost 4 bases and 5 bases, in that order; junction bases with no gene match: 6. The CDR3 covers 14 residues. CDR3 amino acids: CAWNPTSGHNEQFF. CDR3 bases: TGTGCCTGGAACCCGACTAGCGGACACAATGAGCAGTTCTTC.

V is TRBV27 and J is TRBJ2-4, with a weak D call TRBD2 (5 bases). CDR1 and CDR2 from the germline V gene are MNHEY and SMNVEV (reference sequence). The CDR3 contains 14 residues. V was shortened by 3 bases and J by 1 base, with 7 bases between the two germline ends. CDR3 bases: TGTGCCAGCAGTTTGAGGGTCGCCAAAAACATTCAGTACTTC. It yields the protein CASSLRVAKNIQYF.

The chain uses TRBV11-3 and TRBJ2-7; 7 bases fit TRBD1. In germline, CDR1 is SGHNT, CDR2 YENEEA. This CDR3 has 16 residues. V shed 1 base and J 7 bases; nucleotides not matched to a gene: 13. CDR3 in amino acids: CASSLVPDRALGEQYF. The CDR3 DNA follows: TGTGCCAGCAGCTTAGTCCCCGACAGGGCGCTAGGGGAGCAGTACTTC.